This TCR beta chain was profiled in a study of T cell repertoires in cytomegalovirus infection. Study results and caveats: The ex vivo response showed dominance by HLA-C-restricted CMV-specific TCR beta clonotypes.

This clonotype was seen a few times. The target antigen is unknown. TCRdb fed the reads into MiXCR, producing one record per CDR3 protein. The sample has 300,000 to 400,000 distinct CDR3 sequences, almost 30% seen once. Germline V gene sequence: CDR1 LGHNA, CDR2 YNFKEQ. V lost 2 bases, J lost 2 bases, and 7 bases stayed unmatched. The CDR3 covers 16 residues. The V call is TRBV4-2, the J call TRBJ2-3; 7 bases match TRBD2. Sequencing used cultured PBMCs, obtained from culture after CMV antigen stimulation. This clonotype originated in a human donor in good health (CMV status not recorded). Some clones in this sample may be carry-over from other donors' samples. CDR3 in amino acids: CASSQTLAGLTDTQYF. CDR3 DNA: TGTGCCAGCAGCCAAACATTAGCGGGTCTCACAGATACGCAGTATTTT.